This T cell receptor beta chain originates from a study of shared clonotypes between healthy human individuals. With respect to this clone: The antigen is not known.

This CDR3 is 15 amino acids long. V dropped 0 bases and J dropped 5 bases, with 14 bases sitting between them. Germline assignment: CDR1 SGHAT and CDR2 FQNNGV. Terminally differentiated effector memory CD45RA+ cells were left out of the naive CD8 fraction, which was CD45RO-negative and positively selected for CCR7. As processed by the authors: ImmunoSEQ yielded junction-only sequences lacking quality scores, so filtering differed. Profiling relied on immunoSEQ multiplex PCR, and the TCRdb table lists in-frame clones only, not all of them. That table supplies the V and J calls and clone size; D and trimming were determined from the DNA. The sample has millions of clones; 93% are singletons. The study, taken as a whole, reports: In several donors, 4.5% to 5.5% of naive CD4 clonotypes appeared in common.

The chain combines TRBV11-2 with TRBJ2-7, with D possibly matching TRBD1 (6 bases). This sequence originates from a man aged 18 to 30 in good health. Some clones in this sample may be carry-over from other donors' samples. The sample was naive CD8+ T cells from PBMCs. In DNA, the CDR3 is TGTGCCAGCAGCTTAGATCGAACAGGGCCCCACGAGCAGTACTTC. Amino acids: CASSLDRTGPHEQYF.